This T cell receptor (beta chain) was recorded in a study of T cell responses to AZD1222 COVID-19 vaccine. General study results and limits: Donors skewed white British and female; clonal diversity was possibly underestimated. Only after the peak T cell response were repertoires sampled. Once two AZD1222 doses were given, Spike-specific TCR breadth and depth went up. A reported finding is that nearly half of spike-specific TCRs target unmutated variant regions.

A word on this clone: Its antigen is as yet unknown.

The method was immunoSEQ multiplex PCR; TCRdb's version includes in-frame clones alone and lacks a portion of them. The top ten hold more than 5% of the sample, which has about 90,000 clones, 89% seen once. Looked up from germline, CDR1 is SGHDN and CDR2 is FVKESK. The CDR3 contains 13 residues. Trimming took 4 bases from V and 4 from J, leaving 7 bases between them. Sequenced material: peripheral blood, taken 28 days after the second AZD1222 dose. The chain joins TRBV14 to TRBJ2-2; D perhaps matches TRBD1 (6 bases). The sequence came from an adult who received the AZD1222 COVID-19 vaccine. The CDR3 DNA is TGTGCCAGCAGCCGACAGGTCACCGGGGAGCTGTTTTTT. Residues: CASSRQVTGELFF.